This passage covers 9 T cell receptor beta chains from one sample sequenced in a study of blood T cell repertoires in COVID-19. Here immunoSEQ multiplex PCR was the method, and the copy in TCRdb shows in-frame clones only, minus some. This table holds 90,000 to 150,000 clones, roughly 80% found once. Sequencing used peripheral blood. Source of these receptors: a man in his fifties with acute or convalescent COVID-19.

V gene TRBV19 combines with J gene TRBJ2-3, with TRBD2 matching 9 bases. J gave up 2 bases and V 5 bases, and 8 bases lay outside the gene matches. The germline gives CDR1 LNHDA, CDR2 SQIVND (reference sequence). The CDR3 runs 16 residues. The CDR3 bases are TGTGCCAGTAGTCCCAGCGGGGGGACCTTCACAGATACGCAGTATTTT. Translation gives CASSPSGGTFTDTQYF.

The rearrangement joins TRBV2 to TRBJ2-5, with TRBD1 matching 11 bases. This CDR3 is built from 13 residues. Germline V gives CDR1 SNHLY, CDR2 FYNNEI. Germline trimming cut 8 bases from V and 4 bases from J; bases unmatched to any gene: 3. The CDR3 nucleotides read TGTGCCAGCGGGGGACAGGGGGGAGAGACCCAGTACTTC. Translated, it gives CASGGQGGETQYF.

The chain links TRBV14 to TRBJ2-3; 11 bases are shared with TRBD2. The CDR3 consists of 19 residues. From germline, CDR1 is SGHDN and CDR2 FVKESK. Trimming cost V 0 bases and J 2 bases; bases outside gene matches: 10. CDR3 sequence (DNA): TGTGCCAGCAGCCAAGATACTGAGCTAGCGGGGGGATACACAGATACGCAGTATTTT. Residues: CASSQDTELAGGYTDTQYF.

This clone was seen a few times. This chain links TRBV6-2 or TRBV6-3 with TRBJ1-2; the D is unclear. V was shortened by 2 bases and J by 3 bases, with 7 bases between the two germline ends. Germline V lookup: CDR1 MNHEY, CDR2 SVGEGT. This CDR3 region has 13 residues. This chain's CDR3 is CASSYRLHYGYTF. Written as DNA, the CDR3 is TGTGCCAGCAGTTACCGGTTGCACTATGGCTACACCTTC.

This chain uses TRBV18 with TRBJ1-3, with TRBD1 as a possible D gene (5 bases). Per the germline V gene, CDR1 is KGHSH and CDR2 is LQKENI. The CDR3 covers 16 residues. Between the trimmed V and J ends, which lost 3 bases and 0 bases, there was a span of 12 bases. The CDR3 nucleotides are TGTGCCAGCTCACCCCAGGGAAAGAGCTCTGGAAACACCATATATTTT. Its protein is CASSPQGKSSGNTIYF.

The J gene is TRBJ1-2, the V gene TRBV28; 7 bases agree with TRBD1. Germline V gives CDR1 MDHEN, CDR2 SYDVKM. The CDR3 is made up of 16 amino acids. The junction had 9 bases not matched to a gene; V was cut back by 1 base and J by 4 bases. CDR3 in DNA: TGTGCCAGCAGTTTATTTGGGGCAGGGGGAGGCTATGGCTACACCTTC. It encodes CASSLFGAGGGYGYTF.

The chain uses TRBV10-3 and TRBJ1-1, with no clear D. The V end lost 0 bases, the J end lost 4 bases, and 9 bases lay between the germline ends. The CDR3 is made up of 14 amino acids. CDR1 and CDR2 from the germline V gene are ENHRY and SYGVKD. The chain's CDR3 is CAISESRGFTEAFF. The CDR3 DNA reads TGTGCCATCAGTGAGTCCAGAGGATTCACTGAAGCTTTCTTT.

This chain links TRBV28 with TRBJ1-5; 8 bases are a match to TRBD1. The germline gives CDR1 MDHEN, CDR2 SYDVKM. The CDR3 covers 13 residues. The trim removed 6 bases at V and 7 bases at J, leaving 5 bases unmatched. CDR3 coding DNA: TGTGCCAGCAGAAACAGGGGGTTACAGCCCCAGCATTTT. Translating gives CASRNRGLQPQHF.

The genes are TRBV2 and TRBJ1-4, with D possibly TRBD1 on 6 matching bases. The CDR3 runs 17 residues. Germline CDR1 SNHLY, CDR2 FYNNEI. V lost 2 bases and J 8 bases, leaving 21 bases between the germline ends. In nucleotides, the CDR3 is TGTGCCAGCAGTGAAAGGGGGTCCGGACTCCGCGGAGAAAAACTGTTTTTT. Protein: CASSERGSGLRGEKLFF.